Listed here are 5 T cell receptor beta chains from one sample, sequenced in a study of blood T cell repertoires in COVID-19. Profiled with immunoSEQ multiplex PCR; TCRdb holds only in-frame clones, not every one. The data contain under 200,000 clones, about 85% of them singletons. The sample taken for sequencing was peripheral blood. The receptors derive from a man in his forties or fifties with acute or convalescent COVID-19.

The chain's CDR3 is CASSDTGIYNEQFF. CDR3 DNA: TGTGCCAGCAGTGACACAGGAATCTACAATGAGCAGTTCTTC. The rearrangement links TRBV2 to TRBJ2-1; D may be TRBD1 (5 bases). Germline-derived CDR1 and CDR2 are SNHLY and FYNNEI. V lost 3 bases, J lost 3 bases, and 9 bases lay in between. The length of the CDR3 is 14 residues.

DNA of the CDR3: TGTGCCAGCAGCTTATTCCGGGGTTGGGGCACTGAAGCTTTCTTT. Its translation: CASSLFRGWGTEAFF. This chain joins TRBV7-2 and TRBJ1-1; D call uncertain. The V gene's germline CDR1 is SGHTA and CDR2 FQGNSA. Trimming cost V 2 bases and J 4 bases, with 14 bases left between them. The CDR3 has 15 amino acids.

This clone was picked up a small number of times. This sequence joins TRBV23-1 and TRBJ1-1, with D unclear. TRBV23-1 is assigned to the ORF class and has an uncertain function. CDR3 length: 14 amino acids. Between the trimmed V and J ends, which lost 2 bases and 0 bases, there was a span of 7 bases. The CDR3 loop is CASSQGLMNTEAFF. The CDR3 bases are TGCGCCAGCAGTCAAGGACTGATGAACACTGAAGCTTTCTTT.

This chain links TRBV5-1 with TRBJ2-1; D may be TRBD2 (5 bases). This CDR3 has 15 residues. V lost 4 bases and J lost 4, with 15 bases in between. CDR1 is SGHRS, CDR2 YFSETQ, per germline. The CDR3 spells CASSIEGSVYNEQFF. CDR3 coding DNA: TGCGCCAGCAGCATCGAGGGTTCGGTTTACAATGAGCAGTTCTTC.

The chain recombines TRBV6-5 with TRBJ2-3; D call uncertain. Germline assignment: CDR1 MNHEY and CDR2 SVGAGI. The CDR3 consists of 11 residues. V dropped 4 bases and J dropped 7 bases, with 6 bases sitting between them. The CDR3 loop reads CASSSPNTQYF. CDR3 nucleotides: TGTGCCAGCAGTTCCCCAAATACGCAGTATTTT.